Shown below are 21 T cell receptor beta chains from a single sample sequenced in a study of regulatory T cells in long-lasting Graves disease. Building of the TCR beta libraries involved iRepertoire HTBI primers and Arm-PCR of CDR3 regions. TCRdb reanalysed the multiplex PCR reads using MiXCR and keeps one entry per CDR3 protein. In the table there are about 530,000 distinct CDR3 sequences, 15% to 20% of which are singletons. Time point indicated: newly diagnosed GD, antithyroid drugs for less than 3 months. There was RNA extracted from PBMCs, and the TCR library was made from it. The same data also went into a second study, on T cells in Graves' hyperthyroidism and ophthalmopathy.

Sequencing was performed on peripheral blood mononuclear cells (PBMCs), taken at new diagnosis, from a patient treated with antithyroid drugs. All receptors come from a middle-aged woman with Graves disease.

Note on this clonotype: Being one base from a much bigger clone, this may be a read error. V gene TRBV2 combines with J gene TRBJ2-5, with 9 bases aligning to TRBD2. Germline-derived CDR1 and CDR2 are SNHLY and FYNNEI. The length of the CDR3 is 16 residues. The CDR3 DNA reads TGTGCCAGCAAGTCGGGACTAGCCCAGATTCAAGGGACCCAGTACTTC. Its protein is CASKSGLAQIQGTQYF.

This clonotype was picked up a small number of times. V gene TRBV6-1 combines with J gene TRBJ1-3, with D unresolved. Between the trimmed V and J ends, which lost 8 bases and 3 bases, there was a span of 8 bases. CDR3 length equals 12 residues. Per germline, CDR1 MNHNS and CDR2 SASEGT. This chain's CDR3 is CASGRVGNTIYF. The CDR3 coding sequence is TGTGCCAGCGGGCGGGTTGGAAACACCATATATTTT.

The CDR3 here is CASSPRTMDRKYNSPLHF. The CDR3 DNA follows: TGTGCCAGTAGTCCAAGGACCATGGACAGGAAATATAATTCACCCCTCCACTTT. V is TRBV19 and J is TRBJ1-6, with 7 bases fitting TRBD1. Germline CDR1 is LNHDA and CDR2 is SQIVND (reference sequence). This CDR3 region has 18 residues. The V and J ends lost 5 bases and 4 bases, in that order; junction bases with no gene match: 14.

This clonotype was found many times. The rearrangement joins TRBV5-1 to TRBJ1-5; 7 nucleotides agree with TRBD1. Germline loops: CDR1 SGHRS, CDR2 YFSETQ. CDR3 length: 16 amino acids. V was pared by 4 bases and J by 5 bases, with 12 bases of the junction left unmatched. The CDR3 DNA sequence: TGCGCCAGCAGCCCAAAGACAGGGTTCCAGCATCAGCCCCAGCATTTT. Its translation is CASSPKTGFQHQPQHF. The full variable domain, with the rest looked up from reference TRBV5-1 and TRBJ1-5, is KAGVTQTPRYLIKTRGQQVTLSCSPISGHRSVSWYQQTPGQGLQFLFEYFSETQRNKGNFPGRFSGRQFSNSRSEMNVSTLELGDSALYLCASSPKTGFQHQPQHFGDGTRLSIL.

This clonotype was counted at least ten times. This sequence joins TRBV2 and TRBJ2-1; 9 bases agree with TRBD1. This CDR3 has 18 residues. Germline CDR1 and CDR2: SNHLY and FYNNEI. With 6 bases clipped from V and 3 bases from J, the junction kept 15 bases outside the gene matches. CDR3 nucleotides: TGTGCCAGCAGCTCCCCCCCCGGGACAGGGATTGGCTACAATGAGCAGTTCTTC. Its protein product is CASSSPPGTGIGYNEQFF.

The chain carries TRBV14 and TRBJ1-4, with D tentatively TRBD1 (5 bases). The CDR3 has 15 amino acids. Germline V gene data show CDR1 as SGHDN and CDR2 as FVKESK. V was trimmed by 4 bases and J by 0 bases, leaving 9 bases between them. The CDR3 sequence: CASSPGVTTNEKLFF. The CDR3 DNA reads TGTGCCAGCAGCCCGGGGGTGACAACTAATGAAAAACTGTTTTTT.

Ten or more counts support this clonotype. The V and J genes are TRBV28 and TRBJ2-3, with a tentative D call TRBD2 (6 bases). The CDR3 consists of 12 residues. Trimming removed 4 bases at V and 8 bases at J, with 10 bases between. The V gene's germline CDR1 is MDHEN and CDR2 SYDVKM. CDR3 residues: CASSSTRVTQYF. CDR3 coding DNA: TGTGCCAGCAGTTCGACTAGGGTTACGCAGTATTTT.

This clonotype was detected ten times or more. This chain uses TRBV5-1 with TRBJ1-5; tentative D call: TRBD1 (5 bases). Per germline, CDR1 SGHRS and CDR2 YFSETQ. The ends were cut back, 2 bases at V and 4 bases at J, with 13 bases in the middle. The CDR3 extends over 15 amino acids. The CDR3 DNA is TGCGCCAGCAGCTTAGAGGGGTACGGGAATCAGCCCCAGCATTTT. Translated: CASSLEGYGNQPQHF.

This clonotype was detected a few times. This sequence joins TRBV30 and TRBJ1-2; D is uncertain. The V and J ends lost 0 bases and 8 bases respectively, with 13 bases between them. Germline CDR1 and CDR2: GTSNPN and SVGIG (reference sequence). The CDR3 has 13 residues. The CDR3 DNA reads as TGTGCCTGGAGTGTACTTTGGGTACGGGGCTACACCTTC. It specifies CAWSVLWVRGYTF. Full variable domain (missing parts from reference TRBV30 and TRBJ1-2): SQTIHQWPATLVQPVGSPLSLECTVEGTSNPNLYWYRQAAGRGLQLLFYSVGIGQISSEVPQNLSASRPQDRQFILSSKKLLLSDSGFYLCAWSVLWVRGYTFGSGTRLTVV.

This clonotype was counted at least ten times. V and J are TRBV11-2 and TRBJ1-1, with a tentative D call TRBD1 (5 bases). The CDR3 spans 16 residues. Trimming left V 6 bases short and J 1 base short, with 18 bases between. CDR1 is SGHAT and CDR2 is FQNNGV in the germline V gene. In DNA, the CDR3 is TGTGCCAGCAGTTTGACAACCGGGACGGGGAACACTGAAGCTTTCTTT. Translating gives CASSLTTGTGNTEAFF.

The chain links TRBV12-3 or TRBV12-4 to TRBJ1-6; maybe TRBD1 (6 bases). Trimming left V 5 bases short and J 7 bases short, with 12 bases between. The CDR3 is 14 residues long. CDR3 DNA sequence: TGTGCCAGCAGTAGCCGGGACAAGAATTCACCCCTCCACTTT. It specifies CASSSRDKNSPLHF.

This clonotype was counted only a few times. This chain uses TRBV6-1 with TRBJ1-2, with D unresolved. Trimming took off 8 bases at V and 2 bases at J, with 9 bases between the two ends. The length of the CDR3 is 12 residues. Germline assignment: CDR1 MNHNS and CDR2 SASEGT. CDR3: CASGGLNYGYTF. The CDR3 nucleotides are TGTGCCAGCGGTGGCCTGAACTATGGCTACACCTTC.

This clonotype was observed a few times. The chain has TRBV10-2 and TRBJ2-1; tentatively, D is TRBD2 (5 bases). Germline values: CDR1 WSHSY, CDR2 SAAADI. The V gene lost 6 bases and the J gene lost 1 base, with 13 bases spanning the gap. The CDR3 runs 15 residues. In DNA, the CDR3 is TGCGCCAGCAGACTCGGGGTAAAATCCTACAATGAGCAGTTCTTC. It codes for CASRLGVKSYNEQFF.

The V gene is TRBV28, the J gene TRBJ2-3; TRBD1 aligns across 11 bases. The CDR3 extends over 14 amino acids. Looked up from germline, CDR1 is MDHEN and CDR2 is SYDVKM. This chain's CDR3 is CASKDRGLTDTQYF. DNA for the CDR3: TGTGCTTCAAAGGACAGGGGGCTGACAGATACGCAGTATTTT. The complete variable domain, with remaining parts taken from reference TRBV28 and TRBJ2-3, reads DVKVTQSSRYLVKRTGEKVFLECVQDMDHENMFWYRQDPGLGLRLIYFSYDVKMKEKGDIPEGYSVSREKKERFSLILESASTNQTSMYLCASKDRGLTDTQYFGPGTRLTVL.

In this sample, this clonotype turned up a few times. The chain combines TRBV18 with TRBJ2-3; the D is unclear. V lost 6 bases to trimming and J lost 2 bases, with 12 bases between them. The CDR3 is 14 residues long. Germline CDR1 reads KGHSH; CDR2 reads LQKENI. For the CDR3, the DNA is TGTGCCAGCTCTCCGAACCCCGTCACAGATACGCAGTATTTT. Protein sequence: CASSPNPVTDTQYF.

The chain carries TRBV30 and TRBJ1-5; D is unclear. The CDR3 is made up of 12 amino acids. Trimming left V 4 bases short and J 7 bases short, with 11 bases between. Germline CDR1 reads GTSNPN; CDR2 reads SVGIG (reference sequence). The CDR3, as DNA: TGTGCCTGGAATAGGGTTGGACAGCCCCAGCATTTT. Translating gives CAWNRVGQPQHF.

This clonotype was counted at least ten times. This chain uses TRBV12-3 or TRBV12-4 with TRBJ1-2, with a tentative D call TRBD1 (5 bases). V was clipped by 2 bases and J by 8 bases, with 12 bases between them. CDR3 length: 13 residues. Here the CDR3 reads CASSLSQGYGYTF. The CDR3 region has the DNA TGTGCCAGCAGTTTAAGCCAGGGCTACGGCTACACCTTC.

This clonotype showed up many times. Written as DNA, the CDR3 is TGTGCCAGCAGAGAGGGGGGACAGGGGGCTTCACCCCTCCACTTT. This translates into CASREGGQGASPLHF. The chain combines TRBV28 with TRBJ1-6, with TRBD1 identical over 12 bases. CDR3 length equals 15 residues. V shed 6 bases, J shed 9 bases, and the junction held 6 bases outside the gene matches. The germline gives CDR1 MDHEN, CDR2 SYDVKM.

At least ten counts were recorded for this clonotype. V and J are TRBV18 and TRBJ2-3; D is perhaps TRBD1 or TRBD2 (5 bases each). The germline V gene encodes CDR1 KGHSH and CDR2 LQKENI. This CDR3 is 14 amino acids long. V was pared by 8 bases and J by 4 bases, with 16 bases between. As DNA, the CDR3 is TGTGCCAGCCCGATTTCCGAGGGGTCAGATACGCAGTATTTT. It is translated as CASPISEGSDTQYF.

The chain links TRBV19 to TRBJ2-7; D is unresolved. V lost 6 bases, J lost 3 bases, and 12 bases lay in between. The CDR3 consists of 13 residues. Germline lookup yields CDR1 LNHDA and CDR2 SQIVND (reference sequence). CDR3 nucleotides: TGTGCCAGTAGCGAAAGGGTGGGCTACGAGCAGTACTTC. Encoded protein: CASSERVGYEQYF.

The V and J genes are TRBV27 and TRBJ2-2; D not certain. Trimming removed 2 bases from V and 2 bases from J, with 9 bases in between. CDR3 size: 15 residues. Germline V gives CDR1 MNHEY, CDR2 SMNVEV (reference sequence). The CDR3 DNA reads as TGTGCCAGCAGTTTAGTACATACCAACACCGGGGAGCTGTTTTTT. Protein sequence: CASSLVHTNTGELFF.